This is a list of T cell receptor beta chains from one sample in a study of blood T cell repertoires in COVID-19. The repertoire was sequenced with immunoSEQ multiplex PCR; TCRdb's copy has only in-frame clones and lacks some. This sample has about 140,000 clones, with 75% to 90% found just once. Sequences were obtained from peripheral blood. The receptors originated from a woman at least 80 years old with acute or convalescent COVID-19. Each CDR3 is given without its conserved first and last residue. Fields, in order: V gene, J gene, CDR3 protein.

TRBV7-6	TRBJ2-1	ASSLTPSGRLYNEQF
TRBV6-5	TRBJ1-5	ASSYMGSQPQH
TRBV12-3/TRBV12-4	TRBJ2-7	ASSKTPSYEQY
TRBV11-2	TRBJ1-2	ASSSPKTWGRGYT
TRBV5-1	TRBJ1-1	ASSILGGTEAF
TRBV9	TRBJ2-3	ASSLRGGGGTDTQY
TRBV15	TRBJ2-7	ATTEGVNYEQY
TRBV7-6	TRBJ1-2	ASSSTVGGLGYT
TRBV27	TRBJ1-5	ASSSGARGQQPQH
TRBV18	TRBJ2-4	ASSPSSKNIQY
TRBV2	TRBJ2-7	ASSESPGRSYEQY
TRBV2	TRBJ1-2	ASRGGAYHGYT
TRBV6-4	TRBJ1-2	ASSRRGGGLDGYT
TRBV20-1	TRBJ1-2	RGSGNGYT
TRBV24-1	TRBJ2-7	ATSDWDSYEQY
TRBV7-2	TRBJ1-1	ASSSLRGWNTEAF
TRBV4-1	TRBJ2-1	ASSRGVAGTSGHNEQF
TRBV27	TRBJ2-3	ASSIARGKGTDTQY
TRBV7-9	TRBJ2-5	ASSLRPAAEAQY
TRBV10-2	TRBJ2-7	ASSEITGGSEQY
TRBV28	TRBJ2-4	ASSLIGGAKNIQY
TRBV4-2	TRBJ1-4	ASSQEAPQGRASEKLF
TRBV3-1/TRBV3-2	TRBJ1-1	ASSQGRVGVAF
TRBV12-3/TRBV12-4	TRBJ2-1	ASSLFDEQF
TRBV15	TRBJ2-1	ATSREDGSLNEQF
TRBV11-1	TRBJ1-4	ASSFMGQTTNEKLF
TRBV19	TRBJ1-1	ASSTRTGAEAF
TRBV18	TRBJ1-1	ASSPPGQLNTEAF
TRBV10-3	TRBJ2-1	AISELDRAARAF
TRBV6-4	TRBJ2-2	ASRGLATGELF